Described below is a single TCR beta chain sequence and its context. Which antigen it targets is not known. No base quality information exists; no much larger clone differs at one position. The data derive from a study of response to subunit inactivated influenza vaccine (dated 2018 in TCRdb). Some background on the complete study: Deep quantitative T cell receptor repertoire profiling was used in the study to track responses to a trivalent subunit inactivated influenza vaccine.

To prepare the library, RT-PCR was applied. The run used an Illumina HiSeq 2500. The public reads were quality trimmed at Q25 with fastp and then assembled into clones with MiXCR by TCRdb, keeping productive beta chains. Every entry covers one CDR3 protein and lists the most common genes and DNA from its rows. The table for this sample lists fewer than 200,000 distinct CDR3 sequences; nearly 9.5% of them were counted only once. The ten largest clones add up to approximately 11% of the sample. V drops 5 bases and J drops 3 bases, leaving 5 bases in between. The CDR3 covers 13 residues, taking in both the cysteine and the phenylalanine. Of the read, only the CDR3 DNA is kept; its 39 bases are in frame from base 1. CDR1 and CDR2 (MNHEY, SMNVEV) derive from the germline V gene (reference sequence). General conclusions and limits of the study: It was suggested by the authors that each seasonal influenza vaccination may recruit only a limited number of new T cells.

Here the sequenced sample was non-naive T cells sorted from PBMCs, taken on the day of vaccination. According to the study, the label for this sample's cell subset or site signals: memory T cell fraction. The chain uses TRBV27 and TRBJ1-6; there is no confident call for the D gene. The clonotype comes from a man between 45 and 60 years old who received an inactivated influenza vaccine. Donor details come from another sample of the same person, matched by shared clones. CDR3 loop: CASSPRYNSPLHF. In nucleotides, the sequence is TGTGCCAGCAGTCCCCGCTATAATTCACCCCTCCACTTT.